This T cell receptor (beta chain) originates from a study of blood T cells in healthy people across ages. Trimming took off 5 bases at V and 0 bases at J, with 7 bases between the two ends. The CDR3 contains 13 residues. Details on this clonotype: Antigen: not known.

Study findings and constraints: Researchers judged that diversity estimates from one million T cells fell short of true values. Naive T cell percentage by flow cytometry tracked strongly with beta diversity.

Researchers report isolating at least 6 million PBMCs per sample. Next came a second PCR, run for about 7 to 11 cycles, which used a sample-barcoded 5' primer along with a J-beta primer mix. Using its own MiXCR run on the 5' RACE reads, TCRdb lists one record per CDR3 protein. The data hold roughly 730,000 distinct CDR3 sequences, with roughly 56% observed a single time. The sequenced material came from blood. The chain couples TRBV12-3 or TRBV12-4 to TRBJ1-2; perhaps TRBD1 as D (5 bases). The receptor was isolated from a man between 40 and 49 years old in good health. CDR3: CASSRQSNYGYTF. In DNA form, the CDR3 reads TGTGCCAGCAGTAGACAGTCTAACTATGGCTACACCTTC.